The entry below describes one T cell receptor beta chain. Its antigen is unknown. Per-base qualities were not stored, and no clone one base away is much larger. Including cysteine and phenylalanine, the CDR3 has 15 amino acids. Left in the record is the CDR3 DNA by itself, 45 bases read in frame from the first base. Relative to germline, V is missing 3 bases and J is missing 5 bases, with 4 bases of the junction outside any gene match. CDR1 is given as SGDLS and CDR2 as YYNGEE, both from the germline V gene. To prepare the library, RACE was applied. Sequencing took place on a NextSeq 500. Library preparation attached unique molecular identifiers to individual cDNA molecules for quantitative, reproducible TCR counting. Both TCR alpha and TCR beta chains were sequenced from each blood RNA sample. Per the source publication's procedure: A median of about 87,000 TCRs per sample was observed, with a range of about 20,000 to 690,600. The Decombinator software suite was used to annotate V, J and CDR3 in the TCR reads. Every sample was subsampled to the same number of TCRs (28,000) for the PS versus PT1 abundance plots. Expanded TCRs were defined as absent before sensitization and observed at least eight times at the 2-week time point. TCRdb reanalyzed the raw reads on its own, using fastp at Q25 for trimming and MiXCR for clone calling, and kept in-frame beta chains. Merged by CDR3 protein, the rows form single entries marked with the most common genes and DNA. It is TCRdb's table, rather than the study itself, that gives the V and J calls and clone size. The sample table lists fewer than 500,000 distinct CDR3 sequences, about 4.8% of them with a count of one. The top ten clones comprise around 2.3% of the sample.

This sample was taken from a study of human T cells and chemical hapten exposure (dated by TCRdb to 2020 to 2023). For context, the study as a whole: For sensitization, 2% DPC in acetone was applied to a 2 cm by 2 cm area of upper inner arm skin. Throughout the study period of approximately 23 weeks, patients also received therapeutic DPC doses to the scalp every week. Blood was sampled from patients pre-sensitization (week 0) and at 2, 6 and about 24 weeks after DPC sensitization. Patch testing was performed on the upper back with Finn chambers containing 0.01% DPC, and the patch tests were scored after 6 days according to International Contact Dermatitis Research Group standards. Most of the patients in the cohort were female, and the cohort covered alopecia areata with under or over 50% scalp involvement, alopecia totalis and alopecia universalis. In alopecia patients, the study followed how the peripheral blood TCR repertoire changed in vivo over primary and secondary sensitization to diphenylcyclopropenone (DPC), a hapten. Twenty-nine alopecia patients gave blood for TCR sequencing at one to four time points (pre-sensitization, 2, 6 and 24 weeks). Libraries were pooled for sequencing, and variation in per-sample TCR yields was attributed mainly to small differences in library volumes within the pool. Broader findings and caveats from the paper: Compared with pre-sensitization or healthy control sets, expanded TCRs formed significantly more large CDR3 similarity clusters, which is consistent with antigen-driven responses. DPC sensitization did not change the number of TCRs with a frequency above 1 in 1000, and there was no evidence of changes in global repertoire structure. Alopecia, a presumed autoimmune disease, was present in all patients, so the immune response of the patients might differ from that of healthy individuals. Patch test score was positively correlated with the number of PT1 expanded TCRs, with significance at thresholds 8, 16 and 32 but not at 4. After repeated subsampling, changes were observed in the strength of the expansion versus patch-test correlation and in the threshold at which the correlation became significant.

This sample's time point label indicates: patch test 1, 2 weeks after DPC sensitization. Sample treatment or condition, as interpreted from the label and publication: therapeutic diphenylcyclopropenone sensitization with weekly scalp DPC. Blood at each patch-test visit was drawn before the patch test was applied. To be eligible, patients had to be aged 18 to 70, diagnosed with alopecia and judged suitable for DPC therapy, while pregnant patients were excluded. Unfractionated whole blood was collected in Tempus Blood RNA tubes, and total RNA was extracted from that blood. This TCR was recovered from a woman in her forties or fifties with alopecia areata. Some clones in this sample may be carry-over from other donors' samples. Sequences were derived from whole blood, sampled in connection with sensitization to the hapten diphenylcyclopropenone (DPC). The rearrangement joined TRBV9 to TRBJ1-6; 8 middle bases align to TRBD1. The CDR3 protein is CASSATGAHNSPLHF. The sequence in DNA is TGTGCCAGCAGCGCGACAGGGGCCCATAATTCACCCCTCCACTTT.